The entry that follows covers one T cell receptor (beta chain) sequence. Antigen specificity is unknown. This sample is part of a study of T cell responses to AZD1222 COVID-19 vaccine. Profiling relied on immunoSEQ multiplex PCR, and the TCRdb table lists in-frame clones only, not all of them. The sample has 120,000 or so clones, around 93% seen once; the top ten hold 1.1%. The CDR3 loop spans 13 amino acids. Germline CDR1 MNHEY, CDR2 SMNVEV (reference sequence). The V end lost 7 bases, the J end lost 6 bases, and 15 bases lay between the germline ends. Study findings and constraints: The sample set comprised mostly white British donors with more females, and clonal diversity was possibly underestimated.

The V call is TRBV27, the J call TRBJ1-1, with D possibly matching TRBD1 (6 bases). This clonotype originated in an adult in good health. The starting material was peripheral blood, obtained on day 0 of AZD1222 vaccination. The CDR3 here is CASKRGGSAEAFF. For the CDR3, the DNA is TGTGCCAGCAAAAGGGGGGGATCAGCTGAAGCTTTCTTT.